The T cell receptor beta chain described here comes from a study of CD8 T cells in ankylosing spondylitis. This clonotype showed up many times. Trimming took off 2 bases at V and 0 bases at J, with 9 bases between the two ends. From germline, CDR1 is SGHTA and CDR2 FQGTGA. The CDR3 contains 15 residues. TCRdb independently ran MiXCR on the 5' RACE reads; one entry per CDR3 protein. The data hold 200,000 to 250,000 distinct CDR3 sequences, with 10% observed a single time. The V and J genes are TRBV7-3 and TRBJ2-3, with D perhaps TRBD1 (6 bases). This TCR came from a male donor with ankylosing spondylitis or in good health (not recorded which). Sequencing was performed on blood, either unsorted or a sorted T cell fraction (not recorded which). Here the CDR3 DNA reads TGTGCCAGCAGCTTATCAGGGGTGAGCACAGATACGCAGTATTTT. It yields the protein CASSLSGVSTDTQYF.